This TCR beta chain was captured in a study of identical twins. Findings and caveats of the study: Models predicted too little out-of-frame TCR alpha sharing in monozygotic twins. Out-of-frame alpha sequences common to twins exhibited an excess of low generation probability.

cDNA molecules carried unique molecular identifiers, and template switching added a universal primer site. TCRdb used MiXCR to reprocess the 5' RACE reads, holding one entry per CDR3 protein. The sample has about 240,000 distinct CDR3 sequences, roughly a tenth seen once. Healthy Caucasians provided all donations. V shed 4 bases, J shed 3 bases, and the junction held 4 bases outside the gene matches. There are 15 residues in the CDR3. Germline CDR1 and CDR2: SGHTA and FQGNSA. This clonotype appeared many times. The antigen remains unidentified. This receptor was obtained from a man in his forties or fifties in good health. The chain couples TRBV7-2 to TRBJ1-5; 9 positions match TRBD1. Sequencing used memory T cells sorted from blood. The DNA of the CDR3 is TGTGCCAGCAGCTACCGGACAGGGGACAATCAGCCCCAGCATTTT. This encodes CASSYRTGDNQPQHF.